This T cell receptor beta chain was captured by sequencing in a study of graft-versus-host responses after intestinal transplantation. Study details: Those transplanted obtained multivisceral, liver-intestinal, or isolated intestinal grafts.

Here immunoSEQ multiplex PCR was the method, and the copy in TCRdb shows in-frame clones only, minus some. This sample has 80,000 or so clones, with over 80% found just once. As regards this clone: Its target is not known.

Findings of the study overall: The marrow of recipients harbored GvH clones, and ileum or blood showed some of them first. Early post-transplant declines in HvG were associated with peak levels of circulating GvH clones.

The receptor was isolated from a human patient who received an intestinal transplant, so some T cells may come from the graft donor. Sequencing was performed on PBMCs, taken 98 days after intestinal transplantation.

The CDR3 is CASSIQPLAGAQETQYF. The CDR3 DNA is TGTGCCAGTAGTATCCAGCCTCTAGCGGGAGCCCAAGAGACCCAGTACTTC. V is TRBV19 and J is TRBJ2-5; TRBD2 matches at 10 bases. CDR1 is LNHDA and CDR2 is SQIVND in the germline V gene (reference sequence). The ends lost 3 bases at V and 1 base at J; junction bases unmatched: 8. The CDR3 is 17 amino acids.